This TCR beta chain came from a study of PD-1 blockade in classical Hodgkin lymphoma. Whole-study findings and limits: By C4D1 there was a significant rise in CD4+ TCR diversity but not in CD8+ TCR diversity.

Libraries were prepared by immunoSEQ multiplex PCR; TCRdb keeps only in-frame clonotypes and omits some of them. The top ten hold 3.9% of the sample, which has 25,000 to 40,000 clones, about 70% seen once. Described time point: cycle 4 day 1 (C4D1), after less than seven weeks of nivolumab. Every patient experienced relapse after autologous stem cell transplantation, and brentuximab vedotin exposure varied. V dropped 3 bases and J dropped 1 base, with 6 bases sitting between them. The CDR3 runs 13 residues. Germline V gene lookup returns CDR1 MNHEY and CDR2 SVGAGI. In this sample, this clone turned up once. No antigen is known for it.

The TCR sequence derives from a human donor with classical Hodgkin lymphoma. The sequences come from peripheral blood mononuclear cells (PBMCs), collected before the fourth cycle of nivolumab. J is TRBJ1-1 and V is TRBV6-5; D unclear. Written as DNA, the CDR3 is TGTGCCAGCAGTTATGGGGAGAACACTGAAGCTTTCTTT. Protein sequence: CASSYGENTEAFF.